The 24 T cell receptor beta chains below come from one sample, sequenced in a study of blood T cell repertoires in COVID-19. The table came from immunoSEQ multiplex PCR; TCRdb's copy has only in-frame clones and leaves some out. The repertoire consists of approximately 270,000 clones, with 75% to 90% occurring once and the leading ten covering approximately 9.9%. Input material: peripheral blood. The receptors derive from a woman in her sixties or seventies with acute or convalescent COVID-19.

The chain has TRBV5-1 and TRBJ2-7; 11 bases are shared with TRBD2. J was trimmed by 4 bases and V by 5 bases; bases with no gene match: 8. Germline V CDR1 and CDR2: SGHRS, YFSETQ. This CDR3 comprises 15 residues. In nucleotides, the CDR3 is TGCGCCAGCAGTTTGACTAGCGGGGTCCCTTACGAGCAGTACTTC. Protein sequence: CASSLTSGVPYEQYF.

There are a few counts of this clone. In DNA form, the CDR3 reads TGTGCCTGGAGTAAATCCGAGCCCCTAAATCAGCCCCAGCATTTT. Its protein product is CAWSKSEPLNQPQHF. The chain links TRBV30 to TRBJ1-5, with D hard to call. The CDR3 spans 15 residues. Trimming cost V 2 bases and J 4 bases, with 15 bases left between them. The V gene's germline CDR1 is GTSNPN and CDR2 SVGIG (reference sequence).

This clone occurred a few times. This chain links TRBV15 with TRBJ1-1; a possible D gene is TRBD1 (6 bases). V was pared by 8 bases and J by 3 bases, with 13 bases between. This CDR3 has 13 residues. Germline V CDR1 and CDR2: LNHNV, YYDKDF (reference sequence). CDR3 in DNA: TGTGCCACCTCTATGCACAGGGACACTGAAGCTTTCTTT. Its translation: CATSMHRDTEAFF.

This chain joins TRBV6-6 and TRBJ2-7; 10 nucleotides agree with TRBD2. Trimming at V came to 5 bases and at J to 5 bases, leaving 15 bases not matched to a gene. In germline, CDR1 is MNHNY, CDR2 SVGAGI (reference sequence). The CDR3 has 17 amino acids. CDR3 residues: CASSLFFAASGGDEQYF. The CDR3, as DNA: TGTGCCAGCAGTCTCTTTTTTGCGGCTAGCGGGGGTGACGAGCAGTACTTC.

This clone is a singleton in its sample. This chain links TRBV6-6 with TRBJ1-1; tentatively, D is TRBD1 (5 bases). Germline V gene data show CDR1 as MNHNY and CDR2 as SVGAGI (reference sequence). V lost 2 bases to trimming and J lost 0 bases, with 7 bases between them. The length of the CDR3 is 14 residues. For the CDR3, the DNA is TGTGCCAGCAGTTACGCGACAGTGAACACTGAAGCTTTCTTT. Translation: CASSYATVNTEAFF.

The chain combines TRBV6-1 with TRBJ1-6, with D possibly matching TRBD1 (5 bases). Trimming removed 0 bases at V and 2 bases at J, with 14 bases between. Germline V lookup: CDR1 MNHNS, CDR2 SASEGT. The CDR3 totals 18 residues. CDR3 protein: CASSEAVYRGAYNSPLHF. CDR3 in DNA: TGTGCCAGCAGTGAAGCAGTTTATCGGGGGGCCTATAATTCACCCCTCCACTTT.

The chain couples TRBV19 to TRBJ2-5; the match to TRBD2 covers 14 bases. The germline gives CDR1 LNHDA, CDR2 SQIVND (reference sequence). J lost 3 bases, V lost 4 bases, and 10 bases had no gene match. The CDR3 consists of 18 residues. The CDR3: CASSTLTSGGDRKETQYF. The CDR3 bases are TGTGCCAGTAGTACCCTGACTAGCGGGGGGGACAGGAAAGAGACCCAGTACTTC.

The J gene is TRBJ2-3, the V gene TRBV6-5, with 10 bases identical to TRBD2. There are 15 residues in the CDR3. Trimming at V came to 6 bases and at J to 4 bases, leaving 7 bases not matched to a gene. CDR1 and CDR2 (germline): MNHEY, SVGAGI. CDR3 protein: CASRLSGGAPDTQYF. For the CDR3, the DNA is TGTGCCAGCAGGCTAAGCGGGGGGGCCCCAGATACGCAGTATTTT.

This chain joins TRBV20-1 and TRBJ1-3; D is unresolved. This CDR3 is built from 11 residues. V lost 0 bases to trimming and J lost 11 bases, with 8 bases between them. CDR1 and CDR2 (germline): DFQATT, SNEGSKA (reference sequence). CDR3 sequence: CSARDPVSIYF. The CDR3 nucleotides are TGCAGTGCTAGAGATCCGGTCTCCATATATTTT.

The genes are TRBV7-9 and TRBJ1-1; D is unresolved. This CDR3 is 13 amino acids long. CDR1 and CDR2 from the germline V gene are SEHNR and FQNEAQ (reference sequence). The V and J ends lost 8 bases and 0 bases respectively, with 10 bases between them. In DNA, the CDR3 is TGTGCCAGCGGCAGGCCGATGAACACTGAAGCTTTCTTT. Protein product: CASGRPMNTEAFF. The variable domain in full, completed from reference TRBV7-9 and TRBJ1-1, reads DTGVSQNPRHKITKRGQNVTFRCDPISEHNRLYWYRQTLGQGPEFLTYFQNEAQLEKSRLLSDRFSAERPKGSFSTLEIQRTEQGDSAMYLCASGRPMNTEAFFGQGTRLTVV.

The CDR3 coding sequence is TGTGCCAGCAGTCCTGGACAGGGGCTAGGGGGCTACACCTTC. Encoded protein: CASSPGQGLGGYTF. The gene calls are TRBV28 and TRBJ1-2; 9 bases are shared with TRBD1. The CDR3 spans 14 residues. Trimming took 5 bases from V and 8 from J; bases not matched to a gene: 9. Germline V gene sequence: CDR1 MDHEN, CDR2 SYDVKM.

CDR3 sequence reads: CASARDRAYGYTF. The CDR3 DNA follows: TGTGCCAGCGCCCGGGACAGGGCCTATGGCTACACCTTC. This sequence joins TRBV27 and TRBJ1-2, with 9 bases matching TRBD1. V dropped 8 bases and J dropped 4; count of bases not matched to a gene: 5. There are 13 residues in the CDR3. Germline CDR1 is MNHEY and CDR2 is SMNVEV (reference sequence).

CDR3 amino acids: CASSTGQGPNYGYTF. CDR3 DNA sequence: TGTGCCAGCAGTACCGGACAGGGACCAAACTATGGCTACACCTTC. The chain carries TRBV6-5 and TRBJ1-2, with 8 bases aligning to TRBD1. The trim removed 5 bases at V and 2 bases at J, leaving 7 bases unmatched. Germline loops: CDR1 MNHEY, CDR2 SVGAGI. The CDR3 is made up of 15 amino acids.

V is TRBV19 and J is TRBJ1-2; 8 bases line up with TRBD1. Per the germline V gene, CDR1 is LNHDA and CDR2 is SQIVND (reference sequence). The CDR3 length is 15 residues. J was trimmed by 1 base and V by 3 bases; bases with no gene match: 4. This CDR3 is CASSIGGQGNYGYTF. CDR3 DNA: TGTGCCAGTAGTATCGGTGGACAGGGTAACTATGGCTACACCTTC.

The chain uses TRBV10-1 and TRBJ2-1; D unresolved. Germline V CDR1 and CDR2: WNHNN, SYGVQD (reference sequence). The CDR3 is made up of 12 amino acids. Between the trimmed V and J ends, which lost 6 bases and 7 bases, there was a span of 10 bases. The CDR3, as DNA: TGCGCCAGCAGCGTAGACAAGAATGAGCAGTTCTTC. It is translated as CASSVDKNEQFF.

V is TRBV5-4 and J is TRBJ2-6; TRBD1 is a possible D gene (5 bases). Germline-derived CDR1 and CDR2 are SGHNT and YYREEE (reference sequence). This CDR3 has 16 amino acids. The V end was cut by 0 bases, the J end by 0 bases, with 7 bases between. The CDR3 nucleotides are TGTGCCAGCAGCTTGGGACAGTCCTCTGGGGCCAACGTCCTGACTTTC. Amino acids: CASSLGQSSGANVLTF.

CDR3 protein: CASKGGSYGYTF. Written as DNA, the CDR3 is TGTGCCAGCAAAGGGGGAAGCTATGGCTACACCTTC. J is TRBJ1-2 and V is TRBV6-5; TRBD1 might be the D (6 bases). The CDR3 extends over 12 amino acids. Trimming left V 7 bases short and J 4 bases short, with 10 bases between. Germline-derived CDR1 and CDR2 are MNHEY and SVGAGI.

This rearrangement joins TRBV19 to TRBJ2-3; 9 bases align to TRBD1. This CDR3 contains 15 residues. CDR1 and CDR2 from the germline V gene are LNHDA and SQIVND (reference sequence). V shed 6 bases, J shed 5 bases, and the junction held 9 bases outside the gene matches. The CDR3: CASRRDRVSGDTQYF. DNA of the CDR3: TGTGCCAGTAGAAGGGACAGGGTCTCCGGAGATACGCAGTATTTT.

The chain recombines TRBV6-2 or TRBV6-3 with TRBJ2-7; 8 nucleotides match TRBD2. Germline-derived CDR1 and CDR2 are MNHEY and SVGEGT. J was trimmed by 4 bases and V by 0 bases; bases with no gene match: 11. The CDR3 length is 17 residues. CDR3 in amino acids: CASSYSPARAGGYEQYF. The CDR3 DNA reads as TGTGCCAGCAGTTACTCGCCCGCCCGGGCGGGGGGATACGAGCAGTACTTC.

Turning to this clone: The sample holds other DNA sequences that translate to the same CDR3. This rearrangement joins TRBV20-1 to TRBJ2-5, with no clear D. Germline CDR1 and CDR2: DFQATT and SNEGSKA (reference sequence). CDR3 length: 10 amino acids. V lost 3 bases to trimming and J lost 7 bases, with 6 bases between them. CDR3 amino acids: CSASRGTQYF. Here the CDR3 DNA reads TGCAGTGCTAGTCGAGGGACCCAGTACTTC.

The table lists this clone with a count of one. This chain joins TRBV11-2 and TRBJ2-7, with unresolved D. V was cut by 0 bases and J by 3 bases, with 6 bases left in between. Germline CDR1 SGHAT, CDR2 FQNNGV. The CDR3 has 13 amino acids. CDR3 DNA: TGTGCCAGCAGCTTAGACGCACACTACGAGCAGTACTTC. It codes for CASSLDAHYEQYF.

The chain links TRBV5-1 to TRBJ2-7, with unresolved D. Trimming shortened V by 0 bases and J by 1 base, and 11 bases separated the two germline ends. The CDR3 consists of 15 residues. Germline CDR1 reads SGHRS; CDR2 reads YFSETQ. The CDR3 nucleotides read TGCGCCAGCAGCTTGGGCGGTGGAGAATCCTACGAGCAGTACTTC. Its protein product is CASSLGGGESYEQYF.

The J gene is TRBJ1-6, the V gene TRBV27; D remains unclear. The V gene lost 7 bases and the J gene lost 0 bases, with 7 bases spanning the gap. Germline-derived CDR1 and CDR2 are MNHEY and SMNVEV (reference sequence). CDR3 length: 14 amino acids. CDR3 nucleotides: TGTGCCAGCAAGATGGCCTCCTATAATTCACCCCTCCACTTT. It yields the protein CASKMASYNSPLHF.

The chain couples TRBV7-2 to TRBJ1-2; TRBD1 aligns across 9 bases. V dropped 5 bases and J dropped 7; count of bases not matched to a gene: 2. CDR1 and CDR2 from the germline V gene are SGHTA and FQGNSA. The CDR3 is 12 residues long. The CDR3 reads CASSLGQGGYTF. CDR3 nucleotide sequence: TGTGCCAGCAGCCTGGGACAGGGTGGCTACACCTTC.